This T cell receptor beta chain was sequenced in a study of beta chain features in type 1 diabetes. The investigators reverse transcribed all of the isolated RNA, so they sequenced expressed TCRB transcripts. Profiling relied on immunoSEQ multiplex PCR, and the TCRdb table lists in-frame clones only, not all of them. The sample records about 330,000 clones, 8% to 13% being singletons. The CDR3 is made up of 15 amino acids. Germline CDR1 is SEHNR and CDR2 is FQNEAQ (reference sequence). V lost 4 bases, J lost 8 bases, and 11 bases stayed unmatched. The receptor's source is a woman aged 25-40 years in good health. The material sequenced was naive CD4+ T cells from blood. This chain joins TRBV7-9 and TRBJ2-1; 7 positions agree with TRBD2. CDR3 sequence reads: CASSSTGGSFDEQFF. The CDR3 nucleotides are TGTGCCAGCAGCTCCACGGGCGGGAGTTTCGATGAGCAGTTCTTC.